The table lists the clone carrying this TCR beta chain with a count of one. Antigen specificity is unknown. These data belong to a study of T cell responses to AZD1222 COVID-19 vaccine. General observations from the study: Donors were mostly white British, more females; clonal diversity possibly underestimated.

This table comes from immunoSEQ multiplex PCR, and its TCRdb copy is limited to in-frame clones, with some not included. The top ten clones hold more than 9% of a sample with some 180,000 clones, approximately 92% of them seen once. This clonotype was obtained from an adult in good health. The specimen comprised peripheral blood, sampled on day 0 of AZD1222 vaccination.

CDR3 coding DNA: TGTGCCAGCAGTTTAACCTGGGGGACGGTGAACACTGAAGCTTTCTTT. This codes for CASSLTWGTVNTEAFF. The chain carries TRBV27 and TRBJ1-1; possible D gene TRBD1, 5 bases. The CDR3 loop spans 16 amino acids. The V and J ends lost 2 bases and 0 bases respectively, with 13 bases between them. Germline V gene data show CDR1 as MNHEY and CDR2 as SMNVEV (reference sequence).